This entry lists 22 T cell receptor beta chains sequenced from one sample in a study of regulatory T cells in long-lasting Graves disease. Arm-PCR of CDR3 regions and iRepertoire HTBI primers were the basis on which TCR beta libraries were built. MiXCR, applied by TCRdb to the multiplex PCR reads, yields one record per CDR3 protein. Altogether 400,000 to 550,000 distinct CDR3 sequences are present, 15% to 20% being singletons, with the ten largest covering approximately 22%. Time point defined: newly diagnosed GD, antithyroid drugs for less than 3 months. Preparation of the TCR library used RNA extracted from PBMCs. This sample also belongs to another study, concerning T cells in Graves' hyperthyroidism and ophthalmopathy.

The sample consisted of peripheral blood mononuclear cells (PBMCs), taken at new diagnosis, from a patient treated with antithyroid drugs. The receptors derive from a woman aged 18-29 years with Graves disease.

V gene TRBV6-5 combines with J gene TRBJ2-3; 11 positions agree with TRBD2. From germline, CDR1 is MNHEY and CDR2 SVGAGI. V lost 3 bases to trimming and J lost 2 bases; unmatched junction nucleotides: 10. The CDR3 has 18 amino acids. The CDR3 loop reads CASSYSGRATELTDTQYF. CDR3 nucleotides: TGTGCCAGCAGTTATAGCGGGAGGGCAACCGAACTCACAGATACGCAGTATTTT.

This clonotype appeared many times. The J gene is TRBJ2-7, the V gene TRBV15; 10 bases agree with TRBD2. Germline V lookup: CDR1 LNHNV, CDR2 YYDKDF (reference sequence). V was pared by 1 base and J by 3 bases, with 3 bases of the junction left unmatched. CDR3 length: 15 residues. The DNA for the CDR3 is TGTGCCACCAGCAGAGTGCCTAGCGGGAGCTACGAGCAGTACTTC. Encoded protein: CATSRVPSGSYEQYF. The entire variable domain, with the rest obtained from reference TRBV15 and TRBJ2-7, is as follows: DAMVIQNPRYQVTQFGKPVTLSCSQTLNHNVMYWYQQKSSQAPKLLFHYYDKDFNNEADTPDNFQSRRPNTSFCFLDIRSPGLGDTAMYLCATSRVPSGSYEQYFGPGTRLTVT.

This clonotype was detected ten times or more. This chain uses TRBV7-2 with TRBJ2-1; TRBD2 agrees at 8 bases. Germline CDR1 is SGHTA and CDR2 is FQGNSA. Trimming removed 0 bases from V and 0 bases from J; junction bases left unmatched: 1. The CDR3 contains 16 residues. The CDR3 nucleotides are TGTGCCAGCAGCTTAGCCGGGACTAGCTCCTACAATGAGCAGTTCTTC. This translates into CASSLAGTSSYNEQFF.

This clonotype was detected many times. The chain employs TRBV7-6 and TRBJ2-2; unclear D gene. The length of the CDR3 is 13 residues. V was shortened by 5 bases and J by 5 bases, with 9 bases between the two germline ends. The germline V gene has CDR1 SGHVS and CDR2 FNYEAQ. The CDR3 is CASSPLTTGELFF. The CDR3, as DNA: TGTGCCAGCAGCCCACTTACTACCGGGGAGCTGTTTTTT.

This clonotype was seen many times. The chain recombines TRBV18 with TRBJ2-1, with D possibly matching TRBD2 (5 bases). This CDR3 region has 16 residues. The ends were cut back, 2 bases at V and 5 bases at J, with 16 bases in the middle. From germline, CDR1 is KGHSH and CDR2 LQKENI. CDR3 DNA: TGTGCCAGCTCACCAAGAAGAGTAGCGAAAGACAATGAGCAGTTCTTC. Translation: CASSPRRVAKDNEQFF.

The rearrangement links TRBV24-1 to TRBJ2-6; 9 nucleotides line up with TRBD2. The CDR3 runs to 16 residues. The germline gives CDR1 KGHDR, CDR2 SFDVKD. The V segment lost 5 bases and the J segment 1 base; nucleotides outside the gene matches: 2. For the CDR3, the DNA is TGTGCCACCAGTGGACTAGCGGATTCTGGGGCCAACGTCCTGACTTTC. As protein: CATSGLADSGANVLTF.

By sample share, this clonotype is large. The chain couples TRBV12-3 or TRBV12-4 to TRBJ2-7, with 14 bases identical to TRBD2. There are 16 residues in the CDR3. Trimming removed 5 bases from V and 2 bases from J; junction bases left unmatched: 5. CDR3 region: CASSPRLAGGPYEQYF. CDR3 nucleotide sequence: TGTGCCAGCAGTCCCCGACTAGCGGGAGGGCCCTACGAGCAGTACTTC.

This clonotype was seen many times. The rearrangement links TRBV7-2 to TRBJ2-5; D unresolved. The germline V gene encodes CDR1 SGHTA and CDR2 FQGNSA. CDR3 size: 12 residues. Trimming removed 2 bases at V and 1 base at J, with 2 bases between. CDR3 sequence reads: CASSLTQETQYF. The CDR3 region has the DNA TGTGCCAGCAGCTTAACCCAAGAGACCCAGTACTTC.

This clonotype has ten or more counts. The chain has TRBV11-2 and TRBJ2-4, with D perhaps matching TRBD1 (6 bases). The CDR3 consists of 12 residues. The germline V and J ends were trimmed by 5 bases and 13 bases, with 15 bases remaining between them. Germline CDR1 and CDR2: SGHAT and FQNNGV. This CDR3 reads CASSMDSPRQYF. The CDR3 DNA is TGTGCCAGCAGCATGGACAGCCCCCGCCAGTACTTC.

CDR3: CANSGLQGAGELFF. The CDR3 DNA sequence: TGTGCCAACAGCGGGTTACAGGGTGCCGGGGAGCTGTTTTTT. J is TRBJ2-2 and V is TRBV6-1; tentatively, D is TRBD1 or TRBD2 (6 bases each). V was clipped by 10 bases and J by 6 bases, with 18 bases between them. CDR3 length: 14 amino acids. Germline-derived CDR1 and CDR2 are MNHNS and SASEGT.

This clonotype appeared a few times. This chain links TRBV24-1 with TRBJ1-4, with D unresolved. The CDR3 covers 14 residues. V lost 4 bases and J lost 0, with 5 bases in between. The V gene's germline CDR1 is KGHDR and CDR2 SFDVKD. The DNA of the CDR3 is TGTGCCACCAGTGACGGGACAACTAATGAAAAACTGTTTTTT. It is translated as CATSDGTTNEKLFF.

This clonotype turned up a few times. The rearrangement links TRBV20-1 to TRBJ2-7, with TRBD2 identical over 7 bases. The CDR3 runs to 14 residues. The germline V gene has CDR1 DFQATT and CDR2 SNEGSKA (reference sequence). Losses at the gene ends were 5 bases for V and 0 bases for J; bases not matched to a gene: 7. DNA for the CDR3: TGCAGTGCTCGGAGGGGCGGGAGCTCCTACGAGCAGTACTTC. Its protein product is CSARRGGSSYEQYF.

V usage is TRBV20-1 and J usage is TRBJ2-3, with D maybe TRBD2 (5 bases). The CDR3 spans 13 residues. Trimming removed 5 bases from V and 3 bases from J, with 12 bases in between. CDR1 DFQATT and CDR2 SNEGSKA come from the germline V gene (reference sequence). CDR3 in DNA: TGCAGTGCTCAGACTGGAGGAACAGATACGCAGTATTTT. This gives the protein CSAQTGGTDTQYF.

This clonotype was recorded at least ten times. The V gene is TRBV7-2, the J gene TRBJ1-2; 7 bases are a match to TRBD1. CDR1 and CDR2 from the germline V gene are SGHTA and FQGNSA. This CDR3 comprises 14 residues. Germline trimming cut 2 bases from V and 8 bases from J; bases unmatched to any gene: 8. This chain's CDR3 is CASSLTPGTVGYTF. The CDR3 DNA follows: TGTGCCAGCAGCTTAACCCCCGGGACAGTCGGCTACACCTTC.

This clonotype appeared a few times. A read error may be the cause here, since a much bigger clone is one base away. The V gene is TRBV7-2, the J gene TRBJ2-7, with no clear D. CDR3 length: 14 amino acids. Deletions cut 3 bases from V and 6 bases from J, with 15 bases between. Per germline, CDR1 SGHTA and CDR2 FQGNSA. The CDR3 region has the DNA TGTGCCAGCAGCTTTGACGAAACCTACCCCGAGCAGTACTTC. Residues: CASSFDETYPEQYF.

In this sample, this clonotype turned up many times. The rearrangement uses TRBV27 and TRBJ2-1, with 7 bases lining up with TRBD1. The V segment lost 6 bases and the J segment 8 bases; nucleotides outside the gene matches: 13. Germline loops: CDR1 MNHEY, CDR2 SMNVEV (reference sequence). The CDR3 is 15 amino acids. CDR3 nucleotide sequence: TGTGCCAGCAGCCGTCCAAACACAGGGGTAGATGAGCAGTTCTTC. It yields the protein CASSRPNTGVDEQFF.

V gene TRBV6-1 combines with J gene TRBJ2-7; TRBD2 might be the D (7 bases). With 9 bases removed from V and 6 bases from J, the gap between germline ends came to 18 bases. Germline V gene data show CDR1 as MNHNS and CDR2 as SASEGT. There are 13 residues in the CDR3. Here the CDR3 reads CASNRGAKGEQYF. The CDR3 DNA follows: TGTGCCAGTAACCGGGGGGCGAAGGGCGAGCAGTACTTC.

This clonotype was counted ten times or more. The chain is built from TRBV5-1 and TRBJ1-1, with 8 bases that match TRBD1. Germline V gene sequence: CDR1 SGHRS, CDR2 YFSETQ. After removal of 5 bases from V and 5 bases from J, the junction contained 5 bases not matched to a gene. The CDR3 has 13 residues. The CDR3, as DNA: TGCGCCAGCAGATACCGGGACAGGACTGAAGCTTTCTTT. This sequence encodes CASRYRDRTEAFF.

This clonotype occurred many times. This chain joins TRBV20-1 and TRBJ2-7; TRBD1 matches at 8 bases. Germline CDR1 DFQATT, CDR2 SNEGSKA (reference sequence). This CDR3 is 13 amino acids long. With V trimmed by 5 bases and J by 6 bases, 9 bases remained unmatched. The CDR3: CSAGQGGDGEQYF. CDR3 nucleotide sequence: TGCAGTGCTGGACAGGGTGGGGACGGCGAGCAGTACTTC.

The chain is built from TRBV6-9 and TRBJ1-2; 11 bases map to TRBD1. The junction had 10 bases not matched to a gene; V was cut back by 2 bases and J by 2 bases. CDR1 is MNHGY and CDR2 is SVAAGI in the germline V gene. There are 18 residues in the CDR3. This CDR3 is CASSYPPEDRGRNYGYTF. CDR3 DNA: TGTGCCAGCAGTTATCCCCCCGAGGACAGGGGGCGAAACTATGGCTACACCTTC.

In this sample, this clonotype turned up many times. In nucleotides, the CDR3 is TGCGCCAGCAGCCAAGAGGGGGGACAGATACTCTACGAGCAGTACTTC. Translated: CASSQEGGQILYEQYF. V gene TRBV4-1 combines with J gene TRBJ2-7, with D possibly TRBD1 on 7 matching bases. With 0 bases removed from V and 3 bases from J, the gap between germline ends came to 15 bases. CDR3 length equals 16 residues. CDR1 MGHRA and CDR2 YSYEKL come from the germline V gene.

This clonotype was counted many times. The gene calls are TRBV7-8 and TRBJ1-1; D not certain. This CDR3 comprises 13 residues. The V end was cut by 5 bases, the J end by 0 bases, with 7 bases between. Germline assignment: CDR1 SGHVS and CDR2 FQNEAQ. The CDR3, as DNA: TGTGCCAGCAGCCCAACAGTGAACACTGAAGCTTTCTTT. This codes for CASSPTVNTEAFF.